This T cell receptor beta chain was observed in a study of CD8+CD57+ T cells in acquired aplastic anemia. The overall study: An average of roughly 3 ug of DNA was obtained from sorted CD4+ and CD8+ cells.

This clonotype turned up a few times. The CDR3 totals 13 residues. Germline-derived CDR1 and CDR2 are SGHTA and FQGNSA. V was cut by 3 bases and J by 5 bases, with 10 bases left in between. The template for TCR beta VDJ and CDR3 sequence profiling was genomic DNA. TCRdb re-derived calls from the reads in MiXCR, one entry per CDR3 protein. Seen here are 150,000 to 200,000 distinct CDR3 sequences, around half observed once, and the top ten hold about 2.9%. This sequence originates from a human donor in good health. Sequences were obtained from sorted CD4+, CD8+, or CD8+CD57+ T cells (not recorded which) from PBMCs. J is TRBJ1-2 and V is TRBV7-2; tentative D call: TRBD1 (5 bases). This CDR3 is CASSFGGAYGYTF. CDR3 DNA: TGTGCCAGCAGCTTTGGCGGGGCTTATGGCTACACCTTC.